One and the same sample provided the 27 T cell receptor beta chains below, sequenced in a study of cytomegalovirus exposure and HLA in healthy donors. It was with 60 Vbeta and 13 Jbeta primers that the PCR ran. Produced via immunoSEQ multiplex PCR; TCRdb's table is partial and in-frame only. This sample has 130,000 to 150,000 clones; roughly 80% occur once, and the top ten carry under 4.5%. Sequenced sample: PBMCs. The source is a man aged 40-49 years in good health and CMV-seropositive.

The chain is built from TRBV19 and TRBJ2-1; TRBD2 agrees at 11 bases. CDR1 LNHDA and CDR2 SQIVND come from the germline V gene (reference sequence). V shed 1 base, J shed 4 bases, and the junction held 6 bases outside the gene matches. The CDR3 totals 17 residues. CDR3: CASSIGLAGGLYNEQFF. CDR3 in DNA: TGTGCCAGTAGTATAGGGCTAGCGGGAGGTCTTTACAATGAGCAGTTCTTC.

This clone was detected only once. The CDR3 DNA reads TGTGCCATCACCCCCTCGTGGGGGACAGGGTCTAACTATGGCTACACCTTC. Its translation: CAITPSWGTGSNYGYTF. The chain is built from TRBV10-3 and TRBJ1-2, with 9 bases identical to TRBD1. The V and J ends lost 7 bases and 0 bases, in that order; junction bases with no gene match: 12. Germline CDR1 ENHRY, CDR2 SYGVKD. CDR3 size: 17 residues.

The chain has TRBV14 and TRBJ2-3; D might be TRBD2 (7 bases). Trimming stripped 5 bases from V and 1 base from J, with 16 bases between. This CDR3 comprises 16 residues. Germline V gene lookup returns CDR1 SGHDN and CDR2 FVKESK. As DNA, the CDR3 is TGTGCCAGCAGCACCCTGGGCGGGGGCCGCACAGATACGCAGTATTTT. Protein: CASSTLGGGRTDTQYF.

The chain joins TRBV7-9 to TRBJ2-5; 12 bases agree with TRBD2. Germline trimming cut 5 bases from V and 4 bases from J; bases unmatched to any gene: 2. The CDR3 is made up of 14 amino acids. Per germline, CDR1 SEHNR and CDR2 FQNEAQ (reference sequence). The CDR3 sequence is CASSQGLAGETQYF. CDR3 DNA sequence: TGTGCCAGCAGCCAGGGACTAGCGGGAGAGACCCAGTACTTC.

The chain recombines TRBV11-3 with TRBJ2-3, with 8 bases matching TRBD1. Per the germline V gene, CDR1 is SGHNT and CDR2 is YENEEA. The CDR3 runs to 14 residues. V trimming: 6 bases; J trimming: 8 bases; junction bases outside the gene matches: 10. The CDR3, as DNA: TGTGCCAGCAGGTTTCGGGCAGGGGGCGTTACGCAGTATTTT. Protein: CASRFRAGGVTQYF.

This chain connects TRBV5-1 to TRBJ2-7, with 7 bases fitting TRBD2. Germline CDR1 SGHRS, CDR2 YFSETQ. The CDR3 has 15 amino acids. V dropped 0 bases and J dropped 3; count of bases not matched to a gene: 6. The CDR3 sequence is CASSLAPGGGYEQYF. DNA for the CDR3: TGCGCCAGCAGCTTGGCCCCGGGAGGTGGCTACGAGCAGTACTTC. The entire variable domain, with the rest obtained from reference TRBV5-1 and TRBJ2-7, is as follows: KAGVTQTPRYLIKTRGQQVTLSCSPISGHRSVSWYQQTPGQGLQFLFEYFSETQRNKGNFPGRFSGRQFSNSRSEMNVSTLELGDSALYLCASSLAPGGGYEQYFGPGTRLTVT.

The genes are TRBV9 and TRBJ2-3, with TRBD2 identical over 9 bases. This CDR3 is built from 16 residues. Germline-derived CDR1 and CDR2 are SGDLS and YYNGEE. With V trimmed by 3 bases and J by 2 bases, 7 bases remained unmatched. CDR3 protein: CASSETSGDYTDTQYF. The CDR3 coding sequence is TGTGCCAGCAGCGAGACTAGCGGAGACTACACAGATACGCAGTATTTT.

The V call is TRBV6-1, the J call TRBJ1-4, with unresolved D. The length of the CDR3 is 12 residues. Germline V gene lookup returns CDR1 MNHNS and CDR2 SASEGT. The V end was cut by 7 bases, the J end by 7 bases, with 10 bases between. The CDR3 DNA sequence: TGTGCCAGCACCCGGAGGCTTGAAAAACTGTTTTTT. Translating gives CASTRRLEKLFF.

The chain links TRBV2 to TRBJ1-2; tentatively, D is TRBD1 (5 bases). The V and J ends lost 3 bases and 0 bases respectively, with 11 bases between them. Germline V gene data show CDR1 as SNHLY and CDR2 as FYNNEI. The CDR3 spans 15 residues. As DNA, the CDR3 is TGTGCCAGCAGTGATTCGCGGGGGACTAACTATGGCTACACCTTC. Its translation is CASSDSRGTNYGYTF. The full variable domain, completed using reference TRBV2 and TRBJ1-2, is EPEVTQTPSHQVTQMGQEVILRCVPISNHLYFYWYRQILGQKVEFLVSFYNNEISEKSEIFDDQFSVERPDGSNFTLKIRSTKLEDSAMYFCASSDSRGTNYGYTFGSGTRLTVV.

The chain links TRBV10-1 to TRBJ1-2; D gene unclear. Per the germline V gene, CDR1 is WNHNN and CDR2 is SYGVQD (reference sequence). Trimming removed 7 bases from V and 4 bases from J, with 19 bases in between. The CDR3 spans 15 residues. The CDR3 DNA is TGCGCCAGCACCAGCCCCGGGATGGGTGGCTATGGCTACACCTTC. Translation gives CASTSPGMGGYGYTF.

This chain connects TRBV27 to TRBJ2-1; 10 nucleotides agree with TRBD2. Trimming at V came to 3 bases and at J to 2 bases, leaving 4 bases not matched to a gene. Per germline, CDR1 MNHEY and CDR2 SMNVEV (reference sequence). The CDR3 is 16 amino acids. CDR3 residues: CASSLSGTSAYNEQFF. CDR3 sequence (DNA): TGTGCCAGCAGTTTGTCCGGGACTAGCGCCTACAATGAGCAGTTCTTC.

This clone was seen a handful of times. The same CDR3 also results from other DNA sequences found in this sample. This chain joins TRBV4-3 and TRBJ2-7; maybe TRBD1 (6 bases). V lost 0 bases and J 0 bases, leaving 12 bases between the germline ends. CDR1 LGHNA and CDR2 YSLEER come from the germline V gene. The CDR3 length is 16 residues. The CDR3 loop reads CASSQETGTLSYEQYF. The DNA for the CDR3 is TGCGCCAGCAGCCAAGAAACAGGGACCCTCTCCTACGAGCAGTACTTC.

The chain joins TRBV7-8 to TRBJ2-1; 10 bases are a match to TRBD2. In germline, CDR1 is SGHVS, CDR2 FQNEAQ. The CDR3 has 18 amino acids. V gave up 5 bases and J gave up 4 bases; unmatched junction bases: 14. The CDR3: CASSLNSLAGGSYNEQFF. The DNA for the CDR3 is TGTGCCAGCAGCCTGAACTCCTTAGCGGGAGGATCGTACAATGAGCAGTTCTTC. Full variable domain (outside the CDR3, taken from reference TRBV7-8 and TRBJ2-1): GAGVSQSPRYKVAKRGQDVALRCDPISGHVSLFWYQQALGQGPEFLTYFQNEAQLDKSGLPSDRFFAERPEGSVSTLKIQRTQQEDSAVYLCASSLNSLAGGSYNEQFFGPGTRLTVL.

The CDR3 coding sequence is TGTGCCAGCACAGGGGGCCGTACTGAAGCTTTCTTT. Amino acids: CASTGGRTEAFF. The chain uses TRBV6-5 and TRBJ1-1; 8 bases fit TRBD1. The V segment lost 7 bases and the J segment 5 bases; nucleotides outside the gene matches: 3. This CDR3 is built from 12 residues. CDR1 is MNHEY and CDR2 is SVGAGI in the germline V gene.

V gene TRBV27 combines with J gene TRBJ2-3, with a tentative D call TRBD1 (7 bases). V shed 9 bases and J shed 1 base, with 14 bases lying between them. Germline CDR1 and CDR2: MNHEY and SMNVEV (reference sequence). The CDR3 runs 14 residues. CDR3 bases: TGTGCCAGTAGGAGGGGGCAACGCACAGATACGCAGTATTTT. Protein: CASRRGQRTDTQYF.

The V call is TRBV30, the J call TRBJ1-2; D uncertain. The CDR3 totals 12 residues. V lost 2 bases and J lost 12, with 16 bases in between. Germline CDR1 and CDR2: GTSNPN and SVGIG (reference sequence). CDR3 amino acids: CAWSSAVPNHTF. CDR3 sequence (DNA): TGTGCCTGGAGTTCGGCGGTCCCTAATCACACCTTC.

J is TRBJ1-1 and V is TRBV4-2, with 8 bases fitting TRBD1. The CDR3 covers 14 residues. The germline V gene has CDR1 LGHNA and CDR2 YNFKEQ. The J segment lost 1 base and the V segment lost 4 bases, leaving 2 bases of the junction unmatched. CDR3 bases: TGTGCCAGCAGCCTTGGGACAGGGAACACTGAAGCTTTCTTT. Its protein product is CASSLGTGNTEAFF.

In DNA form, the CDR3 reads TGTGCCAGCAGTGGTACAGGGAACACCGGGGAGCTGTTTTTT. This sequence encodes CASSGTGNTGELFF. J is TRBJ2-2 and V is TRBV2; D possibly corresponds to TRBD1 (5 bases). Trimming removed 4 bases at V and 1 base at J, with 7 bases between. Germline CDR1 SNHLY, CDR2 FYNNEI. The CDR3 consists of 14 residues.

CDR3 DNA: TGTGCCAGCAGCTCTCGGAGACAGGGGGCCAGGGATGAGCAGTTCTTC. Translation: CASSSRRQGARDEQFF. The chain links TRBV27 to TRBJ2-1, with 10 nucleotides matching TRBD1. Germline V gene lookup returns CDR1 MNHEY and CDR2 SMNVEV (reference sequence). The trim removed 6 bases at V and 8 bases at J, leaving 13 bases unmatched. The CDR3 loop spans 16 amino acids.

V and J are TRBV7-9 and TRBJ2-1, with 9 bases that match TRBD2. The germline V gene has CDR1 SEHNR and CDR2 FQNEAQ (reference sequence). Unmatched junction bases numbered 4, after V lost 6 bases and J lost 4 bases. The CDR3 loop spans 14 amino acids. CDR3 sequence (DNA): TGTGCCAGCAGGCTAGCGGGGAAGTACAATGAGCAGTTCTTC. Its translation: CASRLAGKYNEQFF.

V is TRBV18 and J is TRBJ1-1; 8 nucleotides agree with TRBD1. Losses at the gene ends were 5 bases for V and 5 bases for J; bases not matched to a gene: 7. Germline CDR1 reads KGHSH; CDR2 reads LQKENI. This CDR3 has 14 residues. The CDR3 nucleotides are TGTGCCAGCTCAGATTTTACAGGGGGGACTGAAGCTTTCTTT. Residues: CASSDFTGGTEAFF.

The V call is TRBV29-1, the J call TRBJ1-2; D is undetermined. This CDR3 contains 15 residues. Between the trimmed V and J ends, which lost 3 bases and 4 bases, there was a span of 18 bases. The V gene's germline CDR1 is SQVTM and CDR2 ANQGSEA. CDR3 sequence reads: CSVEGLGSTSYGYTF. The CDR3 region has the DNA TGCAGCGTTGAGGGTCTGGGGAGTACGAGCTATGGCTACACCTTC.

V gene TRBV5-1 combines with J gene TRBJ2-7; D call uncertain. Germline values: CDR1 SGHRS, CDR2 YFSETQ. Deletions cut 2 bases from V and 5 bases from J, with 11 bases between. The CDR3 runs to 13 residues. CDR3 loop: CASSLTAVHEQYF. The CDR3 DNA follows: TGCGCCAGCAGCTTAACAGCCGTCCACGAGCAGTACTTC.

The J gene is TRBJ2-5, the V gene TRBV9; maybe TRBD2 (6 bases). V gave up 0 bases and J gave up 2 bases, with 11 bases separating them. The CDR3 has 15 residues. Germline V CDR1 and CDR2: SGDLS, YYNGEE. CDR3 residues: CASSVGGGTQETQYF. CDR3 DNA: TGTGCCAGCAGCGTAGGGGGAGGAACTCAAGAGACCCAGTACTTC.

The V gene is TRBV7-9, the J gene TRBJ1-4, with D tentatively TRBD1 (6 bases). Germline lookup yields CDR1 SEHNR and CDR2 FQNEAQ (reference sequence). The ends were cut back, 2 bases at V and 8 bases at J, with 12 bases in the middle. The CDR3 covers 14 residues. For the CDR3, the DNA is TGTGCCAGCAGCTTATCTCAGGGGAAGGAAAAACTGTTTTTT. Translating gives CASSLSQGKEKLFF. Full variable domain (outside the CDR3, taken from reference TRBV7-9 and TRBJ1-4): DTGVSQNPRHKITKRGQNVTFRCDPISEHNRLYWYRQTLGQGPEFLTYFQNEAQLEKSRLLSDRFSAERPKGSFSTLEIQRTEQGDSAMYLCASSLSQGKEKLFFGSGTQLSVL.

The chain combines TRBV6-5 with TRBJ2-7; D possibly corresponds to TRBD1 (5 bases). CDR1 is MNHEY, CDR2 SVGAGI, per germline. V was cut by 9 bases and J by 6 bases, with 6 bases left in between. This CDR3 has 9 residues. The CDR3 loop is CARRGEQYF. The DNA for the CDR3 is TGTGCCAGAAGGGGCGAGCAGTACTTC.

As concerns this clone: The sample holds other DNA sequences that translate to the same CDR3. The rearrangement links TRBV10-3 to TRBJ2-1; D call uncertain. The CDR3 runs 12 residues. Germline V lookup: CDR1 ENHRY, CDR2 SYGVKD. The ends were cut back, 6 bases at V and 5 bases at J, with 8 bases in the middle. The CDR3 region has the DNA TGTGCCATCAGCGGTCGGGACAATGAGCAGTTCTTC. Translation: CAISGRDNEQFF.